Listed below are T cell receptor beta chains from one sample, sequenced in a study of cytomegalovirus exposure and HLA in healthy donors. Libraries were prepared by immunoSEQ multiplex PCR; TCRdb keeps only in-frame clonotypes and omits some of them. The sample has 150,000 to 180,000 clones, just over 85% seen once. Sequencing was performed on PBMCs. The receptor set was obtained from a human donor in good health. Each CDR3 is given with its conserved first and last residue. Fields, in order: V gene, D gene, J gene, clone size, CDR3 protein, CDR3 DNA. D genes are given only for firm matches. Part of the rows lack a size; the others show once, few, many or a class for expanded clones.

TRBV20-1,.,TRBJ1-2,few,CSALYGYTF,TGCAGTGCCCTATATGGCTACACCTTC
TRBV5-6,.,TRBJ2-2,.,CASSSFTGELFF,TGTGCCAGCAGCTCTTTCACCGGGGAGCTGTTTTTT
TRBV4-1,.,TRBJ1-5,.,CASSQDLGRGNQPQHF,TGCGCCAGCAGCCAAGATTTGGGCAGGGGTAATCAGCCCCAGCATTTT
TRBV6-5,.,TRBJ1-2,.,CASSRLGHNYGYTF,TGTGCCAGCAGCCGTTTGGGACACAACTATGGCTACACCTTC
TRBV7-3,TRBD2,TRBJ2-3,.,CASSLTSGKQDTQYF,TGTGCCAGCAGCTTGACTAGCGGGAAACAAGATACGCAGTATTTT
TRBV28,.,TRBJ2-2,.,CASSPRGLAENTGELFF,TGTGCCAGCAGCCCCAGGGGGCTAGCGGAGAACACCGGGGAGCTGTTTTTT
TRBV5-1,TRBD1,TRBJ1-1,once,CASSNPGTGMNTEAFF,TGCGCCAGCAGTAACCCCGGGACAGGGATGAACACTGAAGCTTTCTTT
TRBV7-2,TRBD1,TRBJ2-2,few,CASSPTGVGELFF,TGTGCCAGCAGCCCGACAGGGGTCGGGGAGCTGTTTTTT
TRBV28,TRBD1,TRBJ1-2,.,CASSSSGTGFGLYGYTF,TGTGCCAGCAGTTCATCCGGGACAGGGTTCGGCCTCTATGGCTACACCTTC
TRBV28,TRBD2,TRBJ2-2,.,CASSPSERETGELFF,TGTGCCAGCAGCCCCTCGGAGCGGGAGACCGGGGAGCTGTTTTTT
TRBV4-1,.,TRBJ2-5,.,CASSKGRQIQETQYF,TGCGCCAGCAGCAAAGGCCGACAAATACAAGAGACCCAGTACTTC
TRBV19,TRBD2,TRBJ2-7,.,CASSIYGGSSYEQYF,TGTGCCAGTAGTATATACGGGGGGAGTTCCTACGAGCAGTACTTC
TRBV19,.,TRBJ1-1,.,CASSWTENTEAFF,TGTGCCAGTAGTTGGACAGAGAACACTGAAGCTTTCTTT
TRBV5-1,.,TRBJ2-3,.,CASRRGYTDTQYF,TGCGCCAGTAGGCGGGGATACACAGATACGCAGTATTTT
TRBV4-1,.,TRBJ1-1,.,CASSQDNSQRTEAFF,TGCGCCAGCAGCCAAGATAATAGCCAGCGGACTGAAGCTTTCTTT